This entry lists 8 T cell receptor beta chains sequenced from one sample in a study of T cell responses to AZD1222 COVID-19 vaccine. Produced via immunoSEQ multiplex PCR; TCRdb's table is partial and in-frame only. This table has roughly 70,000 clones, 85% appearing once. This material consisted of peripheral blood, taken on day 0 of AZD1222 vaccination. The receptors originated from an adult in good health.

The V and J genes are TRBV5-1 and TRBJ2-7; D perhaps matches TRBD1 (6 bases). The germline V gene encodes CDR1 SGHRS and CDR2 YFSETQ. The CDR3 totals 15 residues. Trimming shortened V by 4 bases and J by 4 bases, and 18 bases separated the two germline ends. CDR3 amino acids: CASSPLRGVPYEQYF. CDR3 bases: TGCGCCAGCAGCCCCCTCAGGGGAGTGCCATACGAGCAGTACTTC.

The chain uses TRBV7-8 and TRBJ2-3, with 9 bases fitting TRBD2. Germline loops: CDR1 SGHVS, CDR2 FQNEAQ. Losses at the gene ends were 2 bases for V and 5 bases for J; bases not matched to a gene: 11. This CDR3 is 17 amino acids long. The CDR3 sequence is CASSLIPHAGGKDTQYF. In DNA, the CDR3 is TGTGCCAGCAGCTTAATCCCCCACGCGGGAGGGAAAGATACGCAGTATTTT.

This chain connects TRBV6-6 to TRBJ1-3, with D maybe TRBD1 (6 bases). This CDR3 contains 16 residues. The germline CDR1 and CDR2 sequences are MNHNY and SVGAGI (reference sequence). V was clipped by 0 bases and J by 2 bases, with 11 bases between them. Here the CDR3 reads CASSYSRQGPGNTIYF. CDR3 bases: TGTGCCAGCAGTTACTCGAGGCAGGGGCCTGGAAACACCATATATTTT.

About this clone itself: Relative to the germline gene, one junction end is altered; a read error may explain this. V gene TRBV6-5 combines with J gene TRBJ2-7; the match to TRBD2 covers 7 bases. Germline V CDR1 and CDR2: MNHEY, SVGAGI. This CDR3 is 14 amino acids long. The CDR3 DNA reads TGTGCCAGCAGCGAGCGGGGTATCTCCTCCGAGCAGTACTTC. Translation: CASSERGISSEQYF.

The chain links TRBV6-1 to TRBJ2-3; D is uncertain. Trimming removed 3 bases at V and 2 bases at J, with 18 bases between. The CDR3 contains 17 residues. Germline loops: CDR1 MNHNS, CDR2 SASEGT. The CDR3: CASSDPSSPILTDTQYF. As DNA, the CDR3 is TGTGCCAGCAGTGACCCCTCCAGCCCGATTCTCACAGATACGCAGTATTTT.

In its sample, this clone was seen a few times. The chain couples TRBV3-1 (or the pseudogene TRBV3-2) to TRBJ1-2; D is uncertain. The V and J ends lost 4 bases and 8 bases respectively, with 17 bases between them. CDR1 is LGHDT, CDR2 YNNKEL, per germline (reference sequence). The CDR3 sequence is 14 residues long. Here the CDR3 DNA reads TGTGCCAGCAGCCGGACCGGGCTGGAGGGAGGCTACACCTTC. Translating gives CASSRTGLEGGYTF.

Only one count was recorded for this clone. The rearrangement joins TRBV7-9 to TRBJ1-1, with TRBD1 matching 9 bases. V dropped 4 bases and J dropped 0; count of bases not matched to a gene: 12. The CDR3 sequence is 18 residues long. Germline V gene lookup returns CDR1 SEHNR and CDR2 FQNEAQ (reference sequence). In DNA form, the CDR3 reads TGTGCCAGCAGCTCATCGGACAGGGGCCCTTTAATGAACACTGAAGCTTTCTTT. Translation: CASSSSDRGPLMNTEAFF.

The chain employs TRBV7-2 and TRBJ2-5; D might be TRBD1 (6 bases). This CDR3 has 15 amino acids. V gave up 1 base and J gave up 4 bases, with 13 bases separating them. CDR1 SGHTA and CDR2 FQGNSA come from the germline V gene. The DNA of the CDR3 is TGTGCCAGCAGCTTAGGGTCAGGGGCGAGAGAGACCCAGTACTTC. It translates to CASSLGSGARETQYF. Full variable domain (outside the CDR3, taken from reference TRBV7-2 and TRBJ2-5): GAGVSQSPSNKVTEKGKDVELRCDPISGHTALYWYRQSLGQGLEFLIYFQGNSAPDKSGLPSDRFSAERTGGSVSTLTIQRTQQEDSAVYLCASSLGSGARETQYFGPGTRLLVL.